What follows is one T cell receptor beta chain and its context. Its antigen is currently not known. It has no much larger one-base neighbor in the sample; base qualities were not kept. The sample originates from a study of shared clonotypes between healthy human individuals (dated by TCRdb to about 2020). For context, the study as a whole: Three men and two women, aged 18 to 49 years, made up the cohort. Per donor, three plates each were used for CD4 naive and CD4 memory, two for CD8 naive, and one for CD8 memory. To increase sequencing depth and limit assay-specific biases, TCR repertoire library preparation and sequencing were carried out by different laboratories using diverse techniques. The study deeply sequenced blood TCR repertoires of about 5 healthy adults to estimate repertoire size and the extent of clonotype sharing between individuals. Leukapheresis yielded between about 0.9 and 8.9 billion PBMCs per donor.

The full study reports these points: Based on pairwise subsampling, the degree of clonotype sharing among donors was expected to be affected by sequencing depth. Compared with non-shared clonotypes, the clonotypes found in all four sorted-subset donors had higher generation probabilities. Sampling was restricted to blood, and TCR repertoires in tissue are likely to differ from TCR repertoires in blood. Sharing across several donors was observed for around 5% of naive CD4, less than 4% of naive CD8, over 2% of memory CD4, and roughly 0.4% of memory CD8 clonotypes. The small number of donors limited the genetic and exposure-history diversity represented. Rarefaction of sorted-subset datasets indicated incomplete sequencing despite the large sequencing depth. Naive subsets generally had larger estimated clonotype richness than memory subsets did.

Using the deep immunoSEQ assay, multiplex PCR amplified TCR CDR3 regions from genomic DNA. Genomic DNA extracted from each cell subset was distributed evenly over all wells of several immunoSEQ 96-well plates, and each plate served as one replicate. Each replicate PCR for sorted subsets received roughly 200 ng genomic DNA, equal to 28,000 or so T cell genomes. Purified libraries were measured with a Qubit 3.0 fluorometer, size-checked on a Bioanalyzer 2100, and measured again with the KAPA Library Quantification kit. Each immunoSEQ 96-well plate was sequenced on its own single-read 150-cycle Illumina NextSeq 550 flow cell. Per the original workflow: The immunoSEQ output contained only junctional sequences without quality scores, so filtering could not match that applied to full-length reads. To assign V/J genes and CDR3, sequences were annotated against IMGT germline references using PyIR, a Python wrapper for IgBLAST v1.9. Reads were removed for weak V/J assignments (E-value above 1e-6), missing CDR3, stop codons, out-of-frame junctions, or ambiguous translated residues. V3J clonotypes were defined by identical inferred V gene, J gene, and CDR3 amino acid sequence. The percentage overlap between two repertoires was calculated by dividing the number of shared unique clonotypes by the size of the smaller repertoire. Repertoire richness was assessed with RTK rarefaction, the Chao1 estimator, and Recon v2.1 estimates of unobserved clonotypes. For all TCRbeta clonotypes obtained by the gDNA method from four donors, generation probabilities were computed with OLGA. This is the immuneACCESS table as TCRdb keeps it, with only in-frame sequences that have V and J called. A part of the clones is gone; compared with another copy, unresolved V genes explain less than half, and the rest is unexplained. The D gene and trimming were derived from the DNA, and the V and J assignments and clone size from that table. This sample has about 2.4 million clones in its table, and approximately 94% of those were observed once. The ten most abundant clones make up approximately 0.36% of the sample.

Healthy HIV-negative adults with no recently reported acute infections or vaccinations were included as donors. Only Caucasian adults living in Nashville, Tennessee, USA were represented among the donors. CD4+ T cells were enriched by magnetic negative selection; naive cells were then positively selected on CD45RA, and the negative fraction formed the memory subset. Blood was collected by leukapheresis, and PBMCs were isolated by Ficoll-Histopaque density gradient centrifugation and then cryopreserved in liquid nitrogen vapor phase. Analytical flow cytometry was used to check the purity and quantity of each magnetically sorted T cell population. Each sorted fraction had its genomic DNA isolated and then quantified by UV absorbance on a Nanodrop 2000c. In the germline V gene, CDR1 corresponds to MNHNS and CDR2 to SASEGT. Relative to germline, V is missing 3 bases and J is missing 5 bases, with 14 bases of the junction outside any gene match. The CDR3 goes from the cysteine to the phenylalanine over 18 residues. Only the CDR3 region is kept as DNA, spanning 54 bases read in frame from base 1.

The receptor's source is a man between 18 and 35 years old in good health. Some clones in this sample may be carry-over from other donors' samples. The rearranged segments are TRBV6-1 and TRBJ2-1; the central 9 bases match TRBD2. Sequenced: naive CD4+ T cells from PBMCs. Interpreted using the paper, the cell subset or site label stands for: CD45RA+ positively selected. The CDR3 protein is CASSDYRSSGELNNEQFF. The DNA sequence is as follows: TGTGCCAGCAGTGACTACCGTTCTAGCGGGGAGCTGAACAATGAGCAGTTCTTC.